This TCR beta chain appears in the sequencing data of a study of spatial heterogeneity in lung cancer. Noted time point: sample taken at primary tumor resection. Tumor, nontumor lung or frozen PBMC supplied whole RNA that was sequenced unsorted. The donors, fewer than 90 patients with untreated early-stage non-small cell lung cancer, provided the samples. This clonotype was recorded a few times. Its cognate antigen is unknown. TCRdb redid the calling of the 5' RACE reads with MiXCR, one entry per CDR3 protein. Counted here are roughly 79,000 distinct CDR3 sequences, over 10% occurring once; the ten biggest clones make up 3.5% to 5.5%. This CDR3 is built from 11 residues. CDR1 and CDR2 (germline): SGHDN, FVKESK. Trimming cost V 1 base and J 6 bases, with 4 bases left between them. Study results and limitations: Circulating ubiquitous expanded tumor TCRs were observed more frequently at resection than at follow-up.

Sequencing used PBMCs, obtained at surgery. The V call is TRBV14, the J call TRBJ2-7; D unresolved. The sequence was collected from a male donor with early-stage non-small cell lung cancer. The CDR3 region has the DNA TGTGCCAGCAGCCAAGGGACCGAGCAGTACTTC. It specifies CASSQGTEQYF.